This T cell receptor (beta chain) was recovered during a study of regulatory and conventional T cells in RAG deficiency. Study outcomes and limitations: Treg unique TCR beta sequences were 80 to 100-fold fewer in Omenn syndrome and CID/AS patients than controls. Shannon entropy was markedly lower and Simpson indices higher in RAG-deficient patients than control T-cell subsets. Sorted Omenn CD25-high CD127-low cells may not be bona fide Tregs.

TCRdb keeps only in-frame clones here, not all; method: immunoSEQ multiplex PCR. The sample has 25,000 to 35,000 clones, nearly 95% seen once. Note on this clone: As yet, its antigen is unknown.

Genomic DNA came from blood conventional CD4+ T cells gated CD25-low CD127-high. These data also formed part of another study, on regulatory T cells. That paper notes: The primer mix had 52 TRBV and 13 TRBJ primers. Patient repertoires had restricted TRB V-J pairs and skewed V and J usage, most in Tregs.

The source is a human donor in good health. What was sequenced was CD25- CD4+ T cells sorted from blood.

The chain's CDR3 is CASSLTGGASGGNEQFF. The CDR3 bases are TGTGCCAGCAGCTTAACGGGTGGGGCTAGCGGGGGGAATGAGCAGTTCTTC. The chain uses TRBV7-3 and TRBJ2-1; 11 positions match TRBD2. The CDR3 has 17 residues. V lost 0 bases to trimming and J lost 7 bases; unmatched junction nucleotides: 8. The germline V gene encodes CDR1 SGHTA and CDR2 FQGTGA.